The rows below give T cell receptor beta chains drawn from one sample of a study of neoadjuvant anti-PD-1 for oral cavity cancer. Assay: immunoSEQ multiplex PCR; the TCRdb copy retains only in-frame clones and omits some. The sample contains 14,000 to 15,000 clones, around 40% of which appear only once. The source material was tumor tissue, sampled after nivolumab (anti-PD-1) treatment. These TCRs come from a person aged 40 to 85 with oral cavity squamous cell carcinoma. CDR3s include the opening cysteine and the closing phenylalanine or tryptophan. D genes are given only for firm matches. The size of a clone is reported for some rows only, either as once, few or many, or as a class for expanded clones.

D gene: TRBD1
J gene: TRBJ1-1
clone size: NA
V gene: TRBV12-5
CDR3 protein: CATYRGGETEAFF
CDR3 DNA: TGTGCTACCTACAGGGGAGGGGAGACTGAAGCTTTCTTT

D gene: NA
J gene: TRBJ1-6
clone size: few
V gene: TRBV5-5
CDR3 protein: CASSFGQYNSPLHF
CDR3 DNA: TGTGCCAGCAGCTTCGGACAATATAATTCACCCCTCCACTTT

D gene: NA
J gene: TRBJ2-1
clone size: NA
V gene: TRBV2
CDR3 protein: CASQITLGLDNEQFF
CDR3 DNA: TGTGCCAGCCAGATAACCCTAGGCCTCGACAATGAGCAGTTCTTC

D gene: TRBD1
J gene: TRBJ1-5
clone size: NA
V gene: TRBV4-3
CDR3 protein: CASSQRQGEPQHF
CDR3 DNA: TGCGCCAGCAGCCAAAGGCAGGGGGAGCCCCAGCATTTT

D gene: NA
J gene: TRBJ1-2
clone size: few
V gene: TRBV27
CDR3 protein: CASSRTQNYGYTF
CDR3 DNA: TGTGCCAGCAGTCGAACGCAGAACTATGGCTACACCTTC

D gene: TRBD2
J gene: TRBJ2-7
clone size: NA
V gene: TRBV19
CDR3 protein: CASSTRGGHVTYEQYF
CDR3 DNA: TGTGCCAGTAGTACCCGGGGGGGCCACGTAACCTACGAGCAGTACTTC

D gene: NA
J gene: TRBJ1-2
clone size: NA
V gene: TRBV7-9
CDR3 protein: CASSQVEGGVGGYTF
CDR3 DNA: TGTGCCAGCAGCCAAGTCGAAGGTGGGGTGGGTGGCTACACCTTC

D gene: NA
J gene: TRBJ1-2
clone size: NA
V gene: TRBV27
CDR3 protein: CASRSLGRDYGYTF
CDR3 DNA: TGTGCCAGCAGATCCCTGGGAAGGGACTATGGCTACACCTTC

D gene: TRBD2
J gene: TRBJ2-2
clone size: NA
V gene: TRBV7-8
CDR3 protein: CASSLARGKNTGELFF
CDR3 DNA: TGTGCCAGCAGCTTAGCGCGGGGGAAGAACACCGGGGAGCTGTTTTTT

D gene: NA
J gene: TRBJ1-2
clone size: NA
V gene: TRBV19
CDR3 protein: CASRVSDHYGYTF
CDR3 DNA: TGTGCCAGTAGGGTCTCGGATCACTATGGCTACACCTTC

D gene: TRBD1
J gene: TRBJ2-5
clone size: NA
V gene: TRBV29-1
CDR3 protein: CSVMGTDVPQETQYF
CDR3 DNA: TGCAGCGTGATGGGGACAGACGTTCCCCAAGAGACCCAGTACTTC

D gene: TRBD1
J gene: TRBJ1-2
clone size: NA
V gene: TRBV7-9
CDR3 protein: CASSPDRTF
CDR3 DNA: TGTGCCAGCAGCCCGGACAGGACCTTC

D gene: NA
J gene: TRBJ2-7
clone size: NA
V gene: TRBV5-1
CDR3 protein: CASTSNPDRSTYEQYF
CDR3 DNA: TGCGCCAGCACCTCGAACCCGGACAGATCTACCTACGAGCAGTACTTC

D gene: NA
J gene: TRBJ1-5
clone size: few
V gene: TRBV7-6
CDR3 protein: CASSPTSRVGANQPQHF
CDR3 DNA: TGTGCCAGCAGCCCGACATCCCGAGTAGGGGCCAATCAGCCCCAGCATTTT

D gene: TRBD2
J gene: TRBJ2-1
clone size: few
V gene: TRBV7-9
CDR3 protein: CASSQPSGTPEQFF
CDR3 DNA: TGTGCCAGCAGCCAACCTAGCGGGACACCCGAGCAGTTCTTC

D gene: NA
J gene: TRBJ1-4
clone size: NA
V gene: TRBV19
CDR3 protein: CASSMSDRANEKLFF
CDR3 DNA: TGTGCCAGTAGTATGTCCGATCGAGCTAATGAAAAACTGTTTTTT

D gene: NA
J gene: TRBJ2-6
clone size: few
V gene: TRBV5-1
CDR3 protein: CASSFTSSGANVLTF
CDR3 DNA: TGCGCCAGCAGCTTTACTTCCTCTGGGGCCAACGTCCTGACTTTC

D gene: NA
J gene: TRBJ1-5
clone size: few
V gene: TRBV18
CDR3 protein: CASSPFGQGNQPQHF
CDR3 DNA: TGTGCCAGCTCACCGTTCGGGCAGGGGAATCAGCCCCAGCATTTT

D gene: NA
J gene: TRBJ2-3
clone size: NA
V gene: TRBV5-1
CDR3 protein: CASSPAGSPSTDTQYF
CDR3 DNA: TGCGCCAGCAGCCCGGCGGGGAGCCCTAGCACAGATACGCAGTATTTT

D gene: NA
J gene: TRBJ1-3
clone size: NA
V gene: TRBV6-5
CDR3 protein: CASSQTGGNTIYF
CDR3 DNA: TGTGCCAGCAGTCAGACGGGGGGAAACACCATATATTTT

D gene: TRBD1
J gene: TRBJ1-5
clone size: NA
V gene: TRBV4-2
CDR3 protein: CASSQDWAGGGQPQHF
CDR3 DNA: TGTGCCAGCAGCCAAGATTGGGCAGGGGGCGGTCAGCCCCAGCATTTT

D gene: NA
J gene: TRBJ1-1
clone size: NA
V gene: TRBV25-1
CDR3 protein: CASSLAGGSTEAFF
CDR3 DNA: TGTGCCAGCAGTCTAGCTGGGGGAAGTACTGAAGCTTTCTTT

D gene: NA
J gene: TRBJ2-1
clone size: NA
V gene: TRBV5-6
CDR3 protein: CASSLGTDNEQFF
CDR3 DNA: TGTGCCAGCAGCTTGGGGACAGACAATGAGCAGTTCTTC

D gene: NA
J gene: TRBJ2-3
clone size: NA
V gene: TRBV7-2
CDR3 protein: CASSLMEYGGADRDTQYF
CDR3 DNA: TGTGCCAGCAGCTTAATGGAGTATGGAGGGGCTGATCGGGATACGCAGTATTTT

D gene: NA
J gene: TRBJ1-2
clone size: few
V gene: TRBV2
CDR3 protein: CASSDNPQGYNYGYTF
CDR3 DNA: TGTGCCAGCAGTGATAACCCCCAGGGGTATAACTATGGCTACACCTTC

D gene: NA
J gene: TRBJ2-1
clone size: NA
V gene: TRBV6-5
CDR3 protein: CASSYTPGHHQFF
CDR3 DNA: TGTGCCAGCAGTTACACTCCGGGACACCACCAGTTCTTC

D gene: TRBD1
J gene: TRBJ2-3
clone size: NA
V gene: TRBV10-3
CDR3 protein: CAISEGTGDTDTQYF
CDR3 DNA: TGTGCCATCAGTGAGGGGACAGGGGACACAGATACGCAGTATTTT

D gene: NA
J gene: TRBJ1-5
clone size: few
V gene: TRBV19
CDR3 protein: CASEQSSNQPQHF
CDR3 DNA: TGTGCCAGCGAACAGAGTAGCAATCAGCCCCAGCATTTT